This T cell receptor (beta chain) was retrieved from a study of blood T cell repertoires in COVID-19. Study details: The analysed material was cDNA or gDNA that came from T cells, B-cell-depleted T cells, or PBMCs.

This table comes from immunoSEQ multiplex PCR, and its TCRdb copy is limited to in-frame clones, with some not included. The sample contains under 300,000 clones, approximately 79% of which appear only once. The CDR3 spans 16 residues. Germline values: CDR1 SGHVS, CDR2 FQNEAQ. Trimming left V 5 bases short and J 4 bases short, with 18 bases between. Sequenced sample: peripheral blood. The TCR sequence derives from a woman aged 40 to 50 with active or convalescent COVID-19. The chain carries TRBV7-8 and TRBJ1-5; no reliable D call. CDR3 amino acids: CASSLPRRKSNQPQHF. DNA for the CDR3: TGTGCCAGCAGCCTACCTCGCAGGAAATCAAATCAGCCCCAGCATTTT.